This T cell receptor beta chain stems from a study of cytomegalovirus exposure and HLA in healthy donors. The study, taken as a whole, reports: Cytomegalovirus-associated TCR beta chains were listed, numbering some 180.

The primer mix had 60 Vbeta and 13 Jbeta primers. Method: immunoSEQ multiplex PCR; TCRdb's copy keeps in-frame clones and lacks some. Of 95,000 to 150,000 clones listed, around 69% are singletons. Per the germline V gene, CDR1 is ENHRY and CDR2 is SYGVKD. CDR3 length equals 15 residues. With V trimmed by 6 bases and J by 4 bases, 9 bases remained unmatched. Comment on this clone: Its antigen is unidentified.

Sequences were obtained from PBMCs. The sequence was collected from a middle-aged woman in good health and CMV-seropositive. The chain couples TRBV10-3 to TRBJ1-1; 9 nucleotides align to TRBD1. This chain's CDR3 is CAIRRGTGSATEAFF. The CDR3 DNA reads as TGTGCCATCAGGAGGGGGACAGGGTCTGCCACTGAAGCTTTCTTT.